The T cell receptor (beta chain) described here comes from a study of blood T cell repertoires in COVID-19. Study-wide background: PBMCs, B-cell-depleted T cells, or T cells were the source of the cDNA or gDNA that made up the material.

Sequencing was performed with immunoSEQ multiplex PCR; in TCRdb, only in-frame clones are kept and a portion is missing. In the table there are approximately 82,000 clones, almost 85% of which are singletons. The CDR3 totals 13 residues. The germline V and J ends were trimmed by 8 bases and 4 bases, with 15 bases remaining between them. Germline V lookup: CDR1 SGHDT, CDR2 YYEEEE. This clonotype was sampled from a man aged 45-65 years with active or convalescent COVID-19. Specimen: peripheral blood. This chain joins TRBV5-6 and TRBJ2-5; possible D gene TRBD1, 6 bases. The CDR3: CASTPGGSETQYF. The CDR3 DNA reads TGTGCCAGTACCCCTGGGGGCTCAGAGACCCAGTACTTC. The variable domain in full, completed from reference TRBV5-6 and TRBJ2-5, reads DAGVTQSPTHLIKTRGQQVTLRCSPKSGHDTVSWYQQALGQGPQFIFQYYEEEERQRGNFPDRFSGHQFPNYSSELNVNALLLGDSALYLCASTPGGSETQYFGPGTRLLVL.